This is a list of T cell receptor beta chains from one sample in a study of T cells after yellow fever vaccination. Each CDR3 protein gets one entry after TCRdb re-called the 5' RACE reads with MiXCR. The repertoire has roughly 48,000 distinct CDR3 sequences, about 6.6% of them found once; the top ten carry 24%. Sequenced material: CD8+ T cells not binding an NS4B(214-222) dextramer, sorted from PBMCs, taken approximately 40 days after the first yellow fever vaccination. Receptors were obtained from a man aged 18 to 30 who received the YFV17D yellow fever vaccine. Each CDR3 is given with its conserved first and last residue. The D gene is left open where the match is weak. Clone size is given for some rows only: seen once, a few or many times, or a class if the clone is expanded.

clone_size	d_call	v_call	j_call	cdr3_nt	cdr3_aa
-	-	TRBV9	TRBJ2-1	TGTGCCAGCAGCGGGGGACCCACTGAGCAGTTCTTC	CASSGGPTEQFF
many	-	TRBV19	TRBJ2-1	TGTGCCAGTAGTATAGAAGTCCGGGGATACAATGAGCAGTTCTTC	CASSIEVRGYNEQFF
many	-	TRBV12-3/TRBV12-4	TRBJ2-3	TGTGCCAGCAGTTTGACCCCATGGGATACGCAGTATTTT	CASSLTPWDTQYF
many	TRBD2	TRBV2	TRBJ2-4	TGTGCCAGCAGTGGCCCGGGAGGGAACATTCAGTACTTC	CASSGPGGNIQYF
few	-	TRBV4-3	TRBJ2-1	TGCGCCAGCAGCCGCGGATCCGGGGGAAACAATGAGCAGTTCTTC	CASSRGSGGNNEQFF
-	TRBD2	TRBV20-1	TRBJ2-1	TGCTGTGCTAGAGATCCGTCCACTAGCGTCCCCAATGAGCAGTTCTTC	CCARDPSTSVPNEQFF
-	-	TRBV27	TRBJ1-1	TGTGCCAGTGCCCCCCTGGGGGACACTGAAGCTTTCTTT	CASAPLGDTEAFF
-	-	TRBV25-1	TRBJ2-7	TGTGCCAGCAGTGCCAATGGACAGTTCGGTCCGTACTTC	CASSANGQFGPYF
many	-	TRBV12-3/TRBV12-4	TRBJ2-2	TGTGCCAGCAGTTCACGCCTCGGGGTCGCCGGGGAGCTGTTTTTT	CASSSRLGVAGELFF
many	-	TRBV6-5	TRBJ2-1	TGTGCCAGCACCCCGTCGGGGGCAATCGTTCCTTACAATGAGCAGTTCTTC	CASTPSGAIVPYNEQFF
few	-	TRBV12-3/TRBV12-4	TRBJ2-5	TGTGCCAGCACTAGGGGACCGGAAGAGACCCAGTACTTC	CASTRGPEETQYF
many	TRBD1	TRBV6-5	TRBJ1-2	TGTGCCAGCAGTCCCGCGGACAGGGTCGGCTATGGCTACACCTTC	CASSPADRVGYGYTF
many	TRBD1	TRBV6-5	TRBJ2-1	TGTGCCAGCAAAGGACAGGGGGCATCCTACAATGAGCAGTTCTTC	CASKGQGASYNEQFF
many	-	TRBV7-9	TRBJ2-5	TGTGCCAGCAGCTCCCGGGGGAACCAAGAGACCCAGTACTTC	CASSSRGNQETQYF
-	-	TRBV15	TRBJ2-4	TGTGCCACCAGCAGACTTGGGGGTCGAGACATTCAGTACTTC	CATSRLGGRDIQYF
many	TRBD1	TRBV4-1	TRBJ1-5	TGCGCCAGCAGCCAAGATACAGGGGGAAACAATCAGCCCCAGCATTTT	CASSQDTGGNNQPQHF
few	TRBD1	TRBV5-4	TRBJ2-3	TGTGCCAGCAGCTCGGACAGGGGGCGGGGGGCAGATACGCAGTATTTT	CASSSDRGRGADTQYF
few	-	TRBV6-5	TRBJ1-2	TGTGCCAGCAGTTCCGGCGGAGGGCGAGGCTATGGCTACACCTTC	CASSSGGGRGYGYTF
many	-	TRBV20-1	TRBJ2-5	TGCAGTGCCACGGATGGACTGGACTCGGAGACCCAGTACTTC	CSATDGLDSETQYF
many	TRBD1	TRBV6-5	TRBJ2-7	TGTGCCAGCAGTTATCGGACAGGGTCATTCGAGCAGTACTTC	CASSYRTGSFEQYF
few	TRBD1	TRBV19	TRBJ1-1	TGTGCCAGCCGGACAGGTGGAGGCACTGAAGCTTTCTTT	CASRTGGGTEAFF
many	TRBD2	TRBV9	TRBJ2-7	TGTGCCAGCAGCGTGGGACTAGCTACCTACGAGCAGTACTTC	CASSVGLATYEQYF
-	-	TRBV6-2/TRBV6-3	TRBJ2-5	TGTGCCGCCACCGGGGCCGACGGGACCCAGTACTTC	CAATGADGTQYF
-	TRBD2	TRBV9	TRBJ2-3	TGTGCCAGCAGCGTACCGGGGGGTAACACAGATACGCAGTATTTT	CASSVPGGNTDTQYF
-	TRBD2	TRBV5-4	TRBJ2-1	TGTGCCAGCAAGACTAGCGGGGGGGCGAATGAGCAGTTCTTC	CASKTSGGANEQFF
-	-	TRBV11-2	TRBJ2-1	TGTGCCAGCAGCTACGACGGGGGTCAAGAGTACAATGAGCAGTTCTTC	CASSYDGGQEYNEQFF
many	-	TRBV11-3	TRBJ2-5	TGTGCCAGCAGCTTAGGTGGCTCGACAGAGACCCAGTACTTC	CASSLGGSTETQYF
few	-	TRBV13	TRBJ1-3	TGTGCCAGCAGCACGACGGGGGATTCTGGAAACACCATATATTTT	CASSTTGDSGNTIYF
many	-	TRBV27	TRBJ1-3	TGTGCCAGCAGTTTACGGGGCTCCGGAAACACCATATATTTT	CASSLRGSGNTIYF
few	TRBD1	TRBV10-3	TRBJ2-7	TGTGCCATCAGTGGGACAGGGGATCGGACCTACGAGCAGTACTTC	CAISGTGDRTYEQYF
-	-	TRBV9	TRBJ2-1	TGTGCCAGCAGCAGGCAGGGTGACACCTACAATGAGCAGTTCTTC	CASSRQGDTYNEQFF
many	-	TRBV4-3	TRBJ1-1	TGCGCCAGCAGCCACCTGCTCAACACTGAAGCTTTCTTT	CASSHLLNTEAFF
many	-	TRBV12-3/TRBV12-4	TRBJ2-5	TGTGCCAGCAGTTTGTCGACCGAGACCCAGTACTTC	CASSLSTETQYF
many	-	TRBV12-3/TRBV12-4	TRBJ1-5	TGTGCCAGCAGTCCAAACGGTCTGGGTGCCAATCAGCCCCAGCATTTT	CASSPNGLGANQPQHF
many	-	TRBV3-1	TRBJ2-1	TGTGCCAGCAGCCAAGACCCTAGCGATGAGCAGTTCTTC	CASSQDPSDEQFF
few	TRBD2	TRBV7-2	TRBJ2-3	TGTGCCAGCAGCTTACCCGGCCTTCTAGCGGGCACAGATACGCAGTATTTT	CASSLPGLLAGTDTQYF
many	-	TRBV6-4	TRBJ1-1	TGTGCCAGCAAAGCACAGGAGGAAGGGGCCGCTGAAGCTTTCTTT	CASKAQEEGAAEAFF
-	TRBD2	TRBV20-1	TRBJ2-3	TGCAGTGCGTCCCGGGGACTAACAGATACGCAGTATTTT	CSASRGLTDTQYF
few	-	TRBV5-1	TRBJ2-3	TGCGCCAGCAGGTTTATCCGGGATAGTAGCACAGATACGCAGTATTTT	CASRFIRDSSTDTQYF
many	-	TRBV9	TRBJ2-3	TGTGCCAGCAGCCCGGGAGATACGCAGTATTTT	CASSPGDTQYF
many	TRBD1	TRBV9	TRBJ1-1	TGTGCCAGCAGCGCAGGACAGGGGGAAACTGAAGCTTTCTTT	CASSAGQGETEAFF
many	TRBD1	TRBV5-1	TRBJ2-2	TGCGCCAGCAGCGGAAACCGGGACAGGACCTACACCGGGGAGCTGTTTTTT	CASSGNRDRTYTGELFF
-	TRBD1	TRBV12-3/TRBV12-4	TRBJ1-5	TGTGCCAGCCGGGGAGGGCAGGGGGCTTTTCAGCCCCAGCATTTT	CASRGGQGAFQPQHF
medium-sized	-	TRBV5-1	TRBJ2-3	TGCGCCAGCAGCTTCGAACGAGGCACAGATACGCAGTATTTT	CASSFERGTDTQYF
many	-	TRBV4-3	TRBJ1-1	TGCGCCAGCAGCCAAGATTTGGGGTACACTGAAGCTTTCTTT	CASSQDLGYTEAFF
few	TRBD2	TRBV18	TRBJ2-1	TGTGCCAGCTCAAGGAAAGCGGGGGGCTTCTACAATGAGCAGTTCTTC	CASSRKAGGFYNEQFF
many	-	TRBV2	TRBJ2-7	TGTGCCAGCAGTCGGGGATCCTACGAGCAGTACTTC	CASSRGSYEQYF
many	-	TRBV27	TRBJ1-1	TGTGCCAGCAGTTTCGGTCTGGGGACTGAAGCTTTCTTT	CASSFGLGTEAFF
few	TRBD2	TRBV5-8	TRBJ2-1	TGTGCCAGCAGTTTAAGCGGGGGGCTCCCCTGGGAGCAGTTCTTC	CASSLSGGLPWEQFF
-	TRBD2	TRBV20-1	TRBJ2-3	TGCAGTGCCTGGGGACTAGCGGAACTTAGCACAGATACGCAGTATTTT	CSAWGLAELSTDTQYF
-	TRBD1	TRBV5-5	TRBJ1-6	TGTGCCAGCAGTAGGACAGGGGATAATTCACCCCTCCACTTT	CASSRTGDNSPLHF
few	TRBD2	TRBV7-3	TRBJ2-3	TGTGCCAGCAGCCCGGGGGCGGGGGGGCCCGCAGATACGCAGTATTTT	CASSPGAGGPADTQYF
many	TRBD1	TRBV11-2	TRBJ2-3	TGTGCCAGCAGCTCCCGGGACAGGGACACAGATACGCAGTATTTT	CASSSRDRDTDTQYF
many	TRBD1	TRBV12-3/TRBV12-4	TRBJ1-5	TGTGCCAGCGGGACAGGGGGTAGCAATCAGCCCCAGCATTTT	CASGTGGSNQPQHF
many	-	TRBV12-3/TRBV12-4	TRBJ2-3	TGTGCCAGCAGCCTGGGGCTCAGGGATACAGATACGCAGTATTTT	CASSLGLRDTDTQYF